These 30 T cell receptor beta chains share one sample of origin, sequenced in a study of T cells in Graves' hyperthyroidism and ophthalmopathy. What was amplified from RNA transcripts were TCR beta CDR3 regions. The HTBI primer set was used in a first-round RT-PCR of the TCR CDR3. TCRdb processed the multiplex PCR reads anew with MiXCR; each CDR3 protein has one entry. The data hold hundreds of thousands of distinct CDR3 sequences, with 15% to 20% observed a single time. Sequences were obtained from blood. Receptors originate from a man aged 40-50 years with Graves' ophthalmopathy.

The chain carries TRBV20-1 and TRBJ1-4; D remains unclear. Per germline, CDR1 DFQATT and CDR2 SNEGSKA (reference sequence). Deletions cut 3 bases from V and 3 bases from J, with 14 bases between. There are 15 residues in the CDR3. The CDR3 loop reads CSARPSRGANEKLFF. The CDR3, as DNA: TGCAGTGCTAGGCCGTCCCGCGGGGCTAATGAAAAACTGTTTTTT.

The table lists this clonotype with many counts. This rearrangement joins TRBV5-1 to TRBJ2-3; D is perhaps TRBD2 (6 bases). The V gene's germline CDR1 is SGHRS and CDR2 YFSETQ. This CDR3 contains 15 residues. V shed 4 bases and J shed 4 bases, with 16 bases lying between them. CDR3: CASSPGLGEADTQYF. The CDR3 coding sequence is TGCGCCAGCAGCCCTGGCCTAGGGGAGGCAGATACGCAGTATTTT.

This clonotype was seen many times. This chain joins TRBV27 and TRBJ1-1; 8 nucleotides agree with TRBD1. The CDR3 covers 14 residues. The germline V gene has CDR1 MNHEY and CDR2 SMNVEV (reference sequence). J was trimmed by 5 bases and V by 6 bases; bases with no gene match: 8. CDR3 residues: CASRPNRGGTEAFF. CDR3 sequence (DNA): TGTGCCAGCAGGCCCAACAGGGGGGGGACTGAAGCTTTCTTT.

V gene TRBV6-2 or TRBV6-3 combines with J gene TRBJ1-4; no firm D call. The CDR3 has 15 residues. Germline V gene sequence: CDR1 MNHEY, CDR2 SVGEGT. The germline V and J ends were trimmed by 5 bases and 8 bases, with 18 bases remaining between them. The CDR3 here is CASSARLAGYEKLFF. As DNA, the CDR3 is TGTGCCAGCAGTGCCCGCCTGGCGGGGTACGAAAAACTGTTTTTT.

This clonotype was detected a few times. The gene calls are TRBV9 and TRBJ1-2; D not certain. Germline V gene sequence: CDR1 SGDLS, CDR2 YYNGEE. The CDR3 has 16 residues. V lost 0 bases and J lost 2, with 14 bases in between. Written as DNA, the CDR3 is TGTGCCAGCAGCGTAGACGGGCATCTTTCGAACTATGGCTACACCTTC. As protein: CASSVDGHLSNYGYTF.

The CDR3 protein is CAWGPPRTSGTTGELFF. The CDR3 coding sequence is TGTGCCTGGGGTCCCCCTAGGACTAGCGGGACCACCGGGGAGCTGTTTTTT. The chain carries TRBV30 and TRBJ2-2; TRBD2 matches at 12 bases. CDR1 is GTSNPN, CDR2 SVGIG, per germline (reference sequence). V gave up 5 bases and J gave up 4 bases; unmatched junction bases: 11. The CDR3 sequence is 17 residues long.

The sample holds a few counts of this clonotype. The chain combines TRBV29-1 with TRBJ2-7; possibly TRBD1 or TRBD2 for D (5 bases each). V was shortened by 5 bases and J by 3 bases, with 14 bases between the two germline ends. The CDR3 contains 13 residues. Germline CDR1 and CDR2: SQVTM and ANQGSEA. The CDR3: CSVRDVGIYEQYF. The CDR3 DNA is TGCAGCGTTCGGGACGTGGGGATCTACGAGCAGTACTTC.

This clonotype has ten or more counts. The rearrangement links TRBV2 to TRBJ2-1; D is possibly TRBD2 (6 bases). The germline V and J ends were trimmed by 3 bases and 7 bases, with 16 bases remaining between them. Germline values: CDR1 SNHLY, CDR2 FYNNEI. This CDR3 spans 15 amino acids. The CDR3: CASSDVWRASNEQFF. CDR3 sequence (DNA): TGTGCCAGCAGTGACGTCTGGAGGGCCTCAAATGAGCAGTTCTTC.

There are a few counts of this clonotype. The chain couples TRBV13 to TRBJ1-1; TRBD1 agrees at 12 bases. The germline V gene encodes CDR1 PRHDT and CDR2 FYEKMQ (reference sequence). Germline trimming cut 5 bases from V and 6 bases from J; bases unmatched to any gene: 13. The length of the CDR3 is 17 residues. DNA of the CDR3: TGTGCCAGCAGCCGGCGGGACAGGGGGCTTTTGGTGGCTGAAGCTTTCTTT. Translation gives CASSRRDRGLLVAEAFF.

This clonotype was counted between two and nine times. The chain combines TRBV5-4 with TRBJ2-7, with 8 positions matching TRBD2. Germline V gene lookup returns CDR1 SGHNT and CDR2 YYREEE (reference sequence). CDR3 length: 18 residues. Trimming cost V 0 bases and J 1 base; bases outside gene matches: 12. CDR3 bases: TGTGCCAGCAGCTTGGGGGGCGGGGGGACTACCCGATCCTACGAGCAGTACTTC. As protein: CASSLGGGGTTRSYEQYF.

This clonotype was observed a few times. V is TRBV7-9 and J is TRBJ2-1; 9 positions match TRBD2. This CDR3 comprises 16 residues. J gave up 7 bases and V 0 bases, and 7 bases lay outside the gene matches. The germline V gene has CDR1 SEHNR and CDR2 FQNEAQ (reference sequence). The CDR3 DNA reads as TGTGCCAGCAGCTTAGCGTATCGACTAGCGGCAAATGAGCAGTTCTTC. Translating gives CASSLAYRLAANEQFF.

This clonotype was seen repeatedly, ten times or more. J is TRBJ2-7 and V is TRBV11-2, with no clear D. The CDR3 length is 16 residues. Trimming stripped 5 bases from V and 6 bases from J, with 23 bases between. Germline-derived CDR1 and CDR2 are SGHAT and FQNNGV. The CDR3 spells CASSRTDSPSIGEQYF. The CDR3 bases are TGTGCCAGCAGCCGAACCGACTCACCCTCCATTGGCGAGCAGTACTTC.

This chain uses TRBV19 with TRBJ1-1; D is ambiguous. V dropped 6 bases and J dropped 4 bases, with 9 bases sitting between them. Germline lookup yields CDR1 LNHDA and CDR2 SQIVND (reference sequence). This CDR3 region has 12 residues. The CDR3: CASREEGTEAFF. The CDR3 DNA reads as TGTGCCAGTAGGGAGGAGGGCACTGAAGCTTTCTTT. The complete variable domain, with remaining parts taken from reference TRBV19 and TRBJ1-1, reads DGGITQSPKYLFRKEGQNVTLSCEQNLNHDAMYWYRQDPGQGLRLIYYSQIVNDFQKGDIAEGYSVSREKKESFPLTVTSAQKNPTAFYLCASREEGTEAFFGQGTRLTVV.

The rearrangement joins TRBV28 to TRBJ2-5; maybe TRBD2 (8 bases). The CDR3 totals 19 residues. Trimming shortened V by 4 bases and J by 1 base, and 25 bases separated the two germline ends. Germline loops: CDR1 MDHEN, CDR2 SYDVKM. The chain's CDR3 is CASSSFEVAGQYGQETQYF. CDR3 sequence (DNA): TGTGCCAGCAGTTCCTTCGAGGTAGCGGGACAGTACGGCCAAGAGACCCAGTACTTC.

The chain couples TRBV20-1 to TRBJ2-3, with D perhaps matching TRBD2 (5 bases). V dropped 6 bases and J dropped 3 bases, with 7 bases sitting between them. There are 11 residues in the CDR3. Germline CDR1 is DFQATT and CDR2 is SNEGSKA (reference sequence). This CDR3 reads CSAEGTDTQYF. The CDR3 nucleotides are TGCAGTGCCGAGGGTACAGATACGCAGTATTTT.

This clonotype has only a few counts. The rearrangement links TRBV7-9 to TRBJ2-7; D might be TRBD1 (5 bases). V was pared by 3 bases and J by 5 bases, with 11 bases between. The CDR3 spans 13 residues. CDR1 is SEHNR, CDR2 FQNEAQ, per germline (reference sequence). The CDR3 protein is CASSFNTRDEQYF. CDR3 DNA: TGTGCCAGCAGCTTTAACACCAGGGACGAGCAGTACTTC.

The chain has TRBV2 and TRBJ1-1, with D perhaps matching TRBD1 (5 bases). Germline V gene lookup returns CDR1 SNHLY and CDR2 FYNNEI. The CDR3 has 15 residues. Deletions cut 6 bases from V and 0 bases from J, with 14 bases between. CDR3 residues: CASRRGRTMNTEAFF. The CDR3 DNA follows: TGTGCCAGCAGAAGGGGACGGACCATGAACACTGAAGCTTTCTTT.

At least ten counts were recorded for this clonotype. The rearrangement links TRBV6-1 to TRBJ1-2; 7 bases are shared with TRBD1. The ends lost 5 bases at V and 4 bases at J; junction bases unmatched: 7. The length of the CDR3 is 14 residues. From germline, CDR1 is MNHNS and CDR2 SASEGT. In DNA, the CDR3 is TGTGCCAGCAGTACGGGACAGTCACTCTATGGCTACACCTTC. As protein: CASSTGQSLYGYTF.

This clonotype was seen a few times. The V and J genes are TRBV19 and TRBJ1-6; D call uncertain. Germline V gene sequence: CDR1 LNHDA, CDR2 SQIVND (reference sequence). The V and J ends lost 7 bases and 7 bases respectively, with 11 bases between them. The CDR3 has 13 amino acids. The CDR3 coding sequence is TGTGCCAGTAACGAGGGTAGGAATTCACCCCTCCACTTT. It specifies CASNEGRNSPLHF. Combining the CDR3 with reference TRBV19 and TRBJ1-6 gives the whole variable domain DGGITQSPKYLFRKEGQNVTLSCEQNLNHDAMYWYRQDPGQGLRLIYYSQIVNDFQKGDIAEGYSVSREKKESFPLTVTSAQKNPTAFYLCASNEGRNSPLHFGNGTRLTVT.

This clonotype occurred many times. The chain has TRBV20-1 and TRBJ2-5; 8 positions agree with TRBD2. Unmatched junction bases numbered 5, after V lost 5 bases and J lost 3 bases. CDR3 length: 13 amino acids. The germline V gene has CDR1 DFQATT and CDR2 SNEGSKA (reference sequence). The CDR3 sequence is CSARRGAEETQYF. CDR3 sequence (DNA): TGCAGTGCTCGGCGGGGGGCCGAAGAGACCCAGTACTTC.

The chain combines TRBV13 with TRBJ2-1; no clear D gene. Between the trimmed V and J ends, which lost 5 bases and 0 bases, there was a span of 14 bases. The germline CDR1 and CDR2 sequences are PRHDT and FYEKMQ (reference sequence). The CDR3 is made up of 16 amino acids. The CDR3 loop reads CASSPRAGNSYNEQFF. CDR3 nucleotide sequence: TGTGCCAGCAGCCCTAGGGCTGGAAACTCCTACAATGAGCAGTTCTTC.

This sequence joins TRBV11-1 and TRBJ2-1; 8 nucleotides align to TRBD2. This CDR3 has 17 residues. J gave up 6 bases and V 3 bases, and 13 bases lay outside the gene matches. The germline V gene has CDR1 SGHAT and CDR2 FQDESV (reference sequence). CDR3 sequence reads: CASSFGSKVAGSNEQFF. As DNA, the CDR3 is TGTGCCAGCAGCTTCGGATCCAAGGTAGCGGGGTCCAATGAGCAGTTCTTC.

This clonotype showed up just a few times. The J gene is TRBJ2-5, the V gene TRBV30, with D possibly being TRBD2 (6 bases). Germline values: CDR1 GTSNPN, CDR2 SVGIG (reference sequence). Trimming pared 4 bases from V and 2 bases from J, leaving 20 bases between. This CDR3 has 16 amino acids. CDR3 loop: CAWKPLWGVRQETQYF. CDR3 coding DNA: TGTGCCTGGAAGCCCCTGTGGGGGGTCAGACAAGAGACCCAGTACTTC.

DNA for the CDR3: TGTGCCAGCAGTTTAGGACAGTCCGTCTTTAAAGAGACCCAGTACTTC. It is translated as CASSLGQSVFKETQYF. The rearrangement links TRBV12-3 or TRBV12-4 to TRBJ2-5, with D possibly TRBD1 on 5 matching bases. CDR3 length: 16 residues. V was cut by 1 base and J by 3 bases, with 15 bases left in between.

This clonotype came up a few times. The DNA for the CDR3 is TGTGCCAGCAGCGTAGTTGAGACCGATGCTTATGGCTACACCTTC. Translation: CASSVVETDAYGYTF. The chain has TRBV9 and TRBJ1-2; D is unresolved. Germline loops: CDR1 SGDLS, CDR2 YYNGEE. V gave up 0 bases and J gave up 5 bases, with 14 bases separating them. This CDR3 comprises 15 residues.

The chain carries TRBV28 and TRBJ1-5; maybe TRBD1 (5 bases). CDR1 and CDR2 (germline): MDHEN, SYDVKM. The CDR3 runs 15 residues. The germline V and J ends were trimmed by 5 bases and 9 bases, with 20 bases remaining between them. The CDR3 DNA reads TGTGCCAGCAGTCTGCGGGGCTCAGGAGAGAGGCCCCAGCATTTT. Translated, it gives CASSLRGSGERPQHF. Full variable domain (outside the CDR3, taken from reference TRBV28 and TRBJ1-5): DVKVTQSSRYLVKRTGEKVFLECVQDMDHENMFWYRQDPGLGLRLIYFSYDVKMKEKGDIPEGYSVSREKKERFSLILESASTNQTSMYLCASSLRGSGERPQHFGDGTRLSIL.

There are many counts of this clonotype. The chain has TRBV28 and TRBJ1-1; maybe TRBD1 (5 bases). The V and J ends lost 3 bases and 3 bases respectively, with 11 bases between them. The CDR3 sequence is 14 residues long. CDR1 and CDR2 (germline): MDHEN, SYDVKM. DNA of the CDR3: TGTGCCAGCAGTTTTTGGGGGGGGGACACTGAAGCTTTCTTT. Protein: CASSFWGGDTEAFF.

This clonotype was seen only a few times. The chain links TRBV28 to TRBJ2-7; possibly TRBD2 for D (5 bases). V lost 9 bases, J lost 0 bases, and 9 bases lay in between. The CDR3 consists of 12 residues. Germline values: CDR1 MDHEN, CDR2 SYDVKM. This CDR3 is CASGTSSYEQYF. In nucleotides, the CDR3 is TGTGCCAGTGGTACTAGCTCCTACGAGCAGTACTTC.

CDR3 DNA sequence: TGTGCCACCAGTGGACTGGTGGACACTGAAGCTTTCTTT. The encoded protein is CATSGLVDTEAFF. V usage is TRBV24-1 and J usage is TRBJ1-1; D not certain. Germline V gives CDR1 KGHDR, CDR2 SFDVKD. Trimming removed 5 bases from V and 3 bases from J, with 9 bases in between. The CDR3 extends over 13 amino acids.

V usage is TRBV4-2 and J usage is TRBJ2-7; 9 bases line up with TRBD2. Germline lookup yields CDR1 LGHNA and CDR2 YNFKEQ. Losses at the gene ends were 0 bases for V and 7 bases for J; bases not matched to a gene: 13. The CDR3 is made up of 17 amino acids. The CDR3 protein is CASSQDSNSGRGNEQYF. The CDR3 DNA follows: TGTGCCAGCAGCCAAGACTCCAATAGCGGGAGAGGGAATGAGCAGTACTTC.